This T cell receptor (beta chain) was sequenced in a study of CD8+ T cells in alopecia areata. The germline V gene has CDR1 MNHEY and CDR2 SMNVEV (reference sequence). The length of the CDR3 is 12 residues. The trim removed 2 bases at V and 9 bases at J, leaving 1 base unmatched. Extraction and reverse transcription of RNA yielded cDNA as the sequencing template. Produced via immunoSEQ multiplex PCR; TCRdb's table is partial and in-frame only. Counted here are 110,000 or so clones, 56% occurring once; the ten biggest clones make up about 3.7%. Of note for this clone: Antigen unknown.

General observations from the study: Many expanded lesional clones remained in scalp and blood on tofacitinib. It was lesional scalp, especially alopecia totalis/universalis, that showed higher clonality than normal scalp.

Treatment of the sample: oral pan-JAK inhibitor, 5-10 mg twice daily. As part of sample collection, lesional scalp punch biopsies and peripheral blood were taken from alopecia areata patients. Isolation of CD4+ and CD8+ T cells from PBMCs was achieved by sorting. The chain links TRBV27 to TRBJ2-1; 7 bases agree with TRBD1. The receptor was isolated from a human donor with alopecia areata. The sequences come from CD4+ T cells sorted from blood, collected at week 24, from a patient treated with tofacitinib. CDR3 sequence reads: CASSLRDSEQFF. The CDR3 DNA reads TGTGCCAGCAGTTTAAGGGACAGTGAGCAGTTCTTC.